The 21 T cell receptor beta chains below all came from one sample that was sequenced in a study of beta chain features in type 1 diabetes. Overall study findings and caveats: Type 1 diabetes patients had TCRB CDR3s that were shorter (moderately but significantly so) in all four CD4+ subsets.

Expressed TCRB transcripts were sequenced because the isolated RNA had all been reverse transcribed beforehand. The method was immunoSEQ multiplex PCR; TCRdb's version includes in-frame clones alone and lacks a portion of them. The repertoire has a few hundred thousand clones, about 23% of them found once; the top ten carry around 0.013%. Antigens for these TCRs are unknown. Sequencing was performed on naive CD4+ T cells from blood. The receptors here all came from a woman in her twenties or thirties with type 1 diabetes.

The gene calls are TRBV2 and TRBJ2-3; D uncertain. Germline CDR1 is SNHLY and CDR2 is FYNNEI. CDR3 size: 9 residues. The CDR3 loop reads CKIADTQYF. CDR3 coding DNA: TGTAAGATCGCGGATACGCAGTATTTT. Combining the CDR3 with reference TRBV2 and TRBJ2-3 gives the whole variable domain EPEVTQTPSHQVTQMGQEVILRCVPISNHLYFYWYRQILGQKVEFLVSFYNNEISEKSEIFDDQFSVERPDGSNFTLKIRSTKLEDSAMYFCKIADTQYFGPGTRLTVL.

The V gene is TRBV5-1, the J gene TRBJ2-3; 9 positions match TRBD2. Trimming at V came to 0 bases and at J to 2 bases, leaving 4 bases not matched to a gene. CDR1 SGHRS and CDR2 YFSETQ come from the germline V gene. CDR3 length: 16 residues. The CDR3 nucleotides read TGCGCCAGCAGCTTGGCCCCTAGCGGGAACACAGATACGCAGTATTTT. As protein: CASSLAPSGNTDTQYF.

This clone was counted a single time. The chain uses TRBV28 and TRBJ1-2; 8 nucleotides agree with TRBD1. This CDR3 spans 14 amino acids. Germline V CDR1 and CDR2: MDHEN, SYDVKM. V was clipped by 6 bases and J by 4 bases; unmatched bases: 7. CDR3 amino acids: CASSQGQGGYGYTF. CDR3 DNA sequence: TGTGCCAGCAGCCAAGGACAGGGCGGCTATGGCTACACCTTC.

The V gene is TRBV29-1, the J gene TRBJ2-1; possible D gene TRBD2, 5 bases. The CDR3 spans 14 residues. Germline values: CDR1 SQVTM, CDR2 ANQGSEA. V was cut by 4 bases and J by 3 bases, with 13 bases left in between. DNA of the CDR3: TGCAGCGTTGGGGAGCCATCGAACTACAATGAGCAGTTCTTC. Protein sequence: CSVGEPSNYNEQFF.

The V and J genes are TRBV9 and TRBJ2-1, with TRBD2 matching 7 bases. This CDR3 is built from 13 residues. The germline V gene encodes CDR1 SGDLS and CDR2 YYNGEE. V lost 0 bases and J lost 6; bases outside the gene matches: 0. The CDR3 DNA sequence: TGTGCCAGCAGCGTAGCTAGCGGCAATGAGCAGTTCTTC. Its translation is CASSVASGNEQFF. The complete variable domain, with remaining parts taken from reference TRBV9 and TRBJ2-1, reads DSGVTQTPKHLITATGQRVTLRCSPRSGDLSVYWYQQSLDQGLQFLIQYYNGEERAKGNILERFSAQQFPDLHSELNLSSLELGDSALYFCASSVASGNEQFFGPGTRLTVL.

This clone was seen a handful of times. The J gene is TRBJ1-1, the V gene TRBV18; D perhaps matches TRBD1 (6 bases). Deletions cut 3 bases from V and 6 bases from J, with 14 bases between. This CDR3 is 14 amino acids long. Germline CDR1 is KGHSH and CDR2 is LQKENI. The CDR3 nucleotides are TGTGCCAGCTCACCTACAACAGGGTTTGCTGAAGCTTTCTTT. It yields the protein CASSPTTGFAEAFF.

The rearrangement uses TRBV14 and TRBJ2-4; TRBD2 is a possible D gene (5 bases). Trimming pared 4 bases from V and 9 bases from J, leaving 16 bases between. The CDR3 sequence is 14 residues long. CDR1 is SGHDN, CDR2 FVKESK, per germline. The CDR3 protein is CASSLIASGGIQYF. CDR3 DNA: TGTGCCAGCAGCCTAATAGCGAGCGGTGGCATTCAGTACTTC.

This clone was found a few times. V is TRBV7-9 and J is TRBJ2-7; D uncertain. CDR1 and CDR2 from the germline V gene are SEHNR and FQNEAQ (reference sequence). This CDR3 has 14 amino acids. Trimming removed 3 bases at V and 5 bases at J, with 14 bases between. DNA of the CDR3: TGTGCCAGCAGCTTCCGAACGGTCGAGGACGAGCAGTACTTC. Protein product: CASSFRTVEDEQYF.

The CDR3 nucleotides are TGTGCCAGCTCACCAAGAAGCGGGAGGGCCGGGGAGCAGTTCTTC. This encodes CASSPRSGRAGEQFF. The V gene is TRBV18, the J gene TRBJ2-1, with 10 bases identical to TRBD2. This CDR3 comprises 15 residues. The V segment lost 2 bases and the J segment 10 bases; nucleotides outside the gene matches: 8. CDR1 is KGHSH and CDR2 is LQKENI in the germline V gene.

The chain has TRBV7-6 and TRBJ2-1; D uncertain. Germline CDR1 is SGHVS and CDR2 is FNYEAQ. Trimming cost V 1 base and J 7 bases, with 8 bases left between them. The CDR3 contains 13 residues. Here the CDR3 reads CASSLGHLNEQFF. CDR3 DNA sequence: TGTGCCAGCAGCTTAGGACACTTGAATGAGCAGTTCTTC.

V usage is TRBV4-1 and J usage is TRBJ1-2; D unclear. CDR3 length equals 14 residues. The germline gives CDR1 MGHRA, CDR2 YSYEKL. V lost 1 base to trimming and J lost 0 bases, with 6 bases between them. DNA of the CDR3: TGCGCCAGCAGCCAAGTGACAACTAACTATGGCTACACCTTC. It yields the protein CASSQVTTNYGYTF.

The rearrangement joins TRBV27 to TRBJ1-2, with 9 bases lining up with TRBD1. V shed 5 bases and J 7 bases; nucleotides not matched to a gene: 5. This CDR3 has 13 amino acids. Germline CDR1 reads MNHEY; CDR2 reads SMNVEV (reference sequence). CDR3 sequence reads: CASSLRQGVGYTF. CDR3 sequence (DNA): TGTGCCAGCAGTCTCCGACAGGGGGTTGGCTACACCTTC.

A few counts support this clone. The CDR3: CATSRLGQGYEQYF. As DNA, the CDR3 is TGTGCCACCAGCAGACTGGGACAGGGGTACGAGCAGTACTTC. The chain combines TRBV15 with TRBJ2-7, with TRBD1 matching 10 bases. Germline V gene sequence: CDR1 LNHNV, CDR2 YYDKDF (reference sequence). The CDR3 has 14 amino acids. V shed 2 bases and J 4 bases; nucleotides not matched to a gene: 2.

This rearrangement joins TRBV9 to TRBJ2-3; 7 positions match TRBD2. This CDR3 is built from 16 residues. V gave up 4 bases and J gave up 5 bases; unmatched junction bases: 13. Per the germline V gene, CDR1 is SGDLS and CDR2 is YYNGEE. CDR3 sequence reads: CASSPATSLGEDTQYF. The CDR3 DNA follows: TGTGCCAGCAGCCCAGCGACTAGCCTTGGGGAAGATACGCAGTATTTT.

The chain is built from TRBV5-1 and TRBJ1-1, with a possible D match to TRBD1 (6 bases). Deletions cut 6 bases from V and 2 bases from J, with 11 bases between. Germline-derived CDR1 and CDR2 are SGHRS and YFSETQ. This CDR3 is built from 13 residues. The DNA of the CDR3 is TGCGCCAGCACGGGGGGGCTAAACACTGAAGCTTTCTTT. It encodes CASTGGLNTEAFF.

The chain joins TRBV7-2 to TRBJ2-3; D perhaps matches TRBD1 (6 bases). CDR1 SGHTA and CDR2 FQGNSA come from the germline V gene. CDR3 length: 14 amino acids. V shed 5 bases and J shed 3 bases, with 12 bases lying between them. CDR3 sequence: CASSLQGLTDTQYF. As DNA, the CDR3 is TGTGCCAGCAGCCTACAGGGCTTGACAGATACGCAGTATTTT.

In this sample, this clone turned up a few times. The V gene is TRBV29-1, the J gene TRBJ2-3; D is perhaps TRBD1 (6 bases). Trimming cost V 0 bases and J 1 base, with 8 bases left between them. The CDR3 runs to 14 residues. The germline V gene encodes CDR1 SQVTM and CDR2 ANQGSEA. DNA for the CDR3: TGCAGCGTTGAAGAATGGGGGCGCACAGATACGCAGTATTTT. Translated, it gives CSVEEWGRTDTQYF.

This clone was seen more than once but under ten times. This rearrangement joins TRBV1 to TRBJ2-1; TRBD2 is the table's D call and was not checked against the DNA. TRBV1 is a recognized pseudogene. This CDR3 has 16 residues. In DNA, the CDR3 is TGCACCAGCAGCCAGATATCGCCTAGCGGGAGGGGGGAGCAGTTCTTC. Translated, it gives CTSSQISPSGRGEQFF.

J is TRBJ2-1 and V is TRBV15, with 9 positions matching TRBD2. The germline V gene encodes CDR1 LNHNV and CDR2 YYDKDF (reference sequence). The CDR3 totals 15 residues. Trimming took 3 bases from V and 3 from J; bases not matched to a gene: 3. The CDR3 DNA is TGTGCCACCAGCAGCGGACTAGCGAACTACAATGAGCAGTTCTTC. Translated, it gives CATSSGLANYNEQFF.

This clone occurred once. The J gene is TRBJ2-5, the V gene TRBV30, with 9 bases that match TRBD2. In germline, CDR1 is GTSNPN, CDR2 SVGIG (reference sequence). The CDR3 loop spans 15 amino acids. Trimming took 0 bases from V and 4 from J; bases not matched to a gene: 6. This CDR3 is CAWSVLGLAVETQYF. The CDR3 nucleotides read TGTGCCTGGAGTGTACTGGGACTAGCAGTAGAGACCCAGTACTTC.

The chain uses TRBV7-3 and TRBJ2-7, with 8 bases matching TRBD2. The CDR3 is 14 amino acids. Germline loops: CDR1 SGHTA, CDR2 FQGTGA. With 5 bases clipped from V and 0 bases from J, the junction kept 3 bases outside the gene matches. The DNA for the CDR3 is TGTGCCAGCAGCGCCAGCGGGAGCTCCTACGAGCAGTACTTC. This sequence encodes CASSASGSSYEQYF. The whole variable domain, filled in from reference TRBV7-3 and TRBJ2-7, reads GAGVSQTPSNKVTEKGKYVELRCDPISGHTALYWYRQSLGQGPEFLIYFQGTGAADDSGLPNDRFFAVRPEGSVSTLKIQRTERGDSAVYLCASSASGSSYEQYFGPGTRLTVT.